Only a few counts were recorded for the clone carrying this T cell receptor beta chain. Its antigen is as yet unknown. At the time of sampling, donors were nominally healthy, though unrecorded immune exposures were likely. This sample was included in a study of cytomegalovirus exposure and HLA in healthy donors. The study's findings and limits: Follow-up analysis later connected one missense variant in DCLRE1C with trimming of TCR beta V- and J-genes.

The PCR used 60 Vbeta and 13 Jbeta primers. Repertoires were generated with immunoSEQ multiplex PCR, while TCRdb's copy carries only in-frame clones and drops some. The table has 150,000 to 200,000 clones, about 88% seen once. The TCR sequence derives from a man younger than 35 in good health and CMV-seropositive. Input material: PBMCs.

This CDR3 reads CASSWGDSSYNEQFF. The DNA for the CDR3 is TGCGCCAGCAGCTGGGGGGACAGCTCCTACAATGAGCAGTTCTTC. The V and J genes are TRBV5-1 and TRBJ2-1; tentative D call: TRBD1 (7 bases). CDR1 SGHRS and CDR2 YFSETQ come from the germline V gene. CDR3 length: 15 amino acids. The V gene lost 3 bases and the J gene lost 0 bases, with 10 bases spanning the gap.